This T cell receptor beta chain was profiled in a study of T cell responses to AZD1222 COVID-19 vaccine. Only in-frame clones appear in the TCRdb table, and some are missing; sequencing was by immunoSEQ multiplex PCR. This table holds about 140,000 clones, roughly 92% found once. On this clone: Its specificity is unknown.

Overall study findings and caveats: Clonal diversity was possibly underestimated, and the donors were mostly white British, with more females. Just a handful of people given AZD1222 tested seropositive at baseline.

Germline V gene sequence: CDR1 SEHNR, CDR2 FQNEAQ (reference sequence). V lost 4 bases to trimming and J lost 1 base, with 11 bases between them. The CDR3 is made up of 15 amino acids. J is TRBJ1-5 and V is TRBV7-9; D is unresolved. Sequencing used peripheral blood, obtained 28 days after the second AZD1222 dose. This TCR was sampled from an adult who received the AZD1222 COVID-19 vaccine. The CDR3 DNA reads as TGTGCCAGCAGCTCGGGCGCCGGGAGCAATCAGCCCCAGCATTTT. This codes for CASSSGAGSNQPQHF. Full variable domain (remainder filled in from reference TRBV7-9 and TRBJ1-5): DTGVSQNPRHKITKRGQNVTFRCDPISEHNRLYWYRQTLGQGPEFLTYFQNEAQLEKSRLLSDRFSAERPKGSFSTLEIQRTEQGDSAMYLCASSSGAGSNQPQHFGDGTRLSIL.